This T cell receptor beta chain was sequenced in a study of cytomegalovirus exposure and HLA in healthy donors. TCRdb's table, derived via immunoSEQ multiplex PCR, lists solely in-frame clones and lacks some. Among 90,000 to 120,000 clones listed, under 85% were seen once. The CDR3 is made up of 15 amino acids. Trimming stripped 4 bases from V and 2 bases from J, with 15 bases between. In germline, CDR1 is SGHRS, CDR2 YFSETQ. Sequencing used PBMCs. This clonotype was obtained from a woman between 18 and 30 years old in good health and CMV-seronegative. The rearrangement uses TRBV5-1 and TRBJ1-2; no clear D. CDR3 amino acids: CASSPQREANYGYTF. The CDR3 DNA reads TGCGCCAGCAGCCCCCAGAGGGAAGCGAACTATGGCTACACCTTC.